This T cell receptor (beta chain) was identified during a study of cytomegalovirus exposure and HLA in healthy donors. The study, taken as a whole, reports: Reports credit the classifier with highly specific, highly sensitive diagnosis of cytomegalovirus status. The authors listed 180 or so TCR beta chains as cytomegalovirus-associated. Versus the approximately 700-donor mean, an Asian-associated ancestry cluster reportedly showed fewer N-insertions in a later analysis.

The PCR had 60 Vbeta and 13 Jbeta primers. Libraries were prepared by immunoSEQ multiplex PCR; TCRdb keeps only in-frame clonotypes and omits some of them. The sample holds 140,000 to 150,000 clones, around three quarters seen once. V dropped 5 bases and J dropped 1 base, with 7 bases sitting between them. The CDR3 length is 13 residues. The V gene's germline CDR1 is SSHAT and CDR2 FNYEAQ (reference sequence). A note on this clone: What it binds is unknown.

The sequenced sample consisted of PBMCs. The rearrangement joins TRBV7-7 to TRBJ2-3; possibly TRBD2 for D (6 bases). The sequence came from a woman aged 18-30 years in good health and CMV-seropositive. The CDR3 bases are TGTGCCAGCAGCCCGGGGGGCACAGATACGCAGTATTTT. This gives the protein CASSPGGTDTQYF.